This is a list of T cell receptor beta chains from one sample in a study of type 1 and type 2 diabetes patients. TCRdb analysed the multiplex PCR reads with MiXCR anew, one entry per CDR3 protein. There are approximately 260,000 distinct CDR3 sequences in the sample; roughly 50% occur only once, and roughly 13% lies in the top ten. Sequencing was carried out using peripheral blood mononuclear cells (PBMCs). These receptor sequences come from a man aged 18 to 35 with type 2 diabetes. Each CDR3 is given with its conserved first and last residue. The order of the fields is V gene, J gene, CDR3 protein.

v_gene: TRBV7-3
j_gene: TRBJ2-3
CDR3aa: CASSRFGQITDTQYF

v_gene: TRBV30
j_gene: TRBJ1-1
CDR3aa: CAWSVLPSTEAFF

v_gene: TRBV20-1
j_gene: TRBJ1-2
CDR3aa: CSEGPGQKELYGYTF

v_gene: TRBV5-1
j_gene: TRBJ1-1
CDR3aa: CASSLRQLAEAFF

v_gene: TRBV20-1
j_gene: TRBJ2-5
CDR3aa: CSAPGPLQETQYF

v_gene: TRBV12-3/TRBV12-4
j_gene: TRBJ1-1
CDR3aa: CASSLTDRATEAFF

v_gene: TRBV11-2
j_gene: TRBJ1-1
CDR3aa: CASSLLRTGPTEAFF

v_gene: TRBV5-1
j_gene: TRBJ2-5
CDR3aa: CASSSVPRQETQYF

v_gene: TRBV9
j_gene: NA
CDR3aa: CASSVGGRDEQFF

v_gene: TRBV6-5
j_gene: TRBJ1-1
CDR3aa: CASSYVAGGVKDTEAFF

v_gene: TRBV28
j_gene: TRBJ1-5
CDR3aa: CASSPNRDGSNQPQHF

v_gene: TRBV9
j_gene: TRBJ1-4
CDR3aa: CASSVQQGREKLFF

v_gene: TRBV4-2
j_gene: TRBJ1-4
CDR3aa: CASSQESQTNEKLFF

v_gene: TRBV30
j_gene: TRBJ2-7
CDR3aa: CAWSDEGYEQYF

v_gene: TRBV6-2/TRBV6-3
j_gene: TRBJ2-7
CDR3aa: CASSRTGGRYEQYF

v_gene: TRBV30
j_gene: TRBJ1-3
CDR3aa: CAWSDRPGSGNTIYF

v_gene: TRBV7-2
j_gene: TRBJ2-7
CDR3aa: CASSSDSSYEQYF

v_gene: TRBV11-2
j_gene: TRBJ2-1
CDR3aa: CASSSIRQGTDEQFF

v_gene: TRBV20-1
j_gene: TRBJ2-5
CDR3aa: CSARDRGMQETQYF

v_gene: TRBV30
j_gene: TRBJ2-1
CDR3aa: CAWITRPGRDEQFF

v_gene: TRBV15
j_gene: TRBJ2-4
CDR3aa: CATSEYGVGGGSAKNIQYF

v_gene: TRBV29-1
j_gene: TRBJ2-7
CDR3aa: CSVEKDVGSYEQYF

v_gene: TRBV20-1
j_gene: TRBJ1-6
CDR3aa: CSARQGGSYNSPLHF

v_gene: TRBV11-1
j_gene: TRBJ1-2
CDR3aa: CASSLAPANYGYTF

v_gene: TRBV20-1
j_gene: TRBJ2-1
CDR3aa: CSARAGTGYIEQFF

v_gene: TRBV10-3
j_gene: TRBJ2-5
CDR3aa: CAIISLASSGSRDQYF

v_gene: TRBV6-1
j_gene: TRBJ1-2
CDR3aa: CASSASFYYGYTF

v_gene: TRBV18
j_gene: TRBJ2-7
CDR3aa: CASSPRQGAGEQYF

v_gene: TRBV7-2
j_gene: TRBJ1-2
CDR3aa: CASSPHDVQTGYGYTF

v_gene: TRBV20-1
j_gene: TRBJ2-3
CDR3aa: CSARTTLGGGITDTQYF

v_gene: TRBV6-5
j_gene: TRBJ2-7
CDR3aa: CASSLRDEAYEQYF

v_gene: TRBV6-6
j_gene: TRBJ2-7
CDR3aa: CASSESGSSSYEQYF

v_gene: TRBV7-6
j_gene: TRBJ2-5
CDR3aa: CASSLGPSGRMIVETQYF

v_gene: TRBV7-6
j_gene: TRBJ1-1
CDR3aa: CASSLRGSTEAFF

v_gene: TRBV2
j_gene: TRBJ2-1
CDR3aa: CASSFLGSSYNEQFF

v_gene: TRBV25-1
j_gene: TRBJ2-1
CDR3aa: CASSESLYYNEQFF

v_gene: TRBV19
j_gene: TRBJ1-1
CDR3aa: CASSSRGVTEAFF

v_gene: TRBV12-3/TRBV12-4
j_gene: TRBJ2-3
CDR3aa: CASSFYATTDTQYF

v_gene: TRBV19
j_gene: TRBJ2-7
CDR3aa: CASSIFFMDEQYF

v_gene: TRBV15
j_gene: TRBJ2-3
CDR3aa: CATSRDLTGADTQYF

v_gene: TRBV6-5
j_gene: TRBJ2-5
CDR3aa: CASSYAPGHRGETQYF

v_gene: TRBV28
j_gene: TRBJ1-1
CDR3aa: CATWMNTEAFF

v_gene: TRBV20-1
j_gene: TRBJ2-3
CDR3aa: CSAQSHRINTDTQYF

v_gene: TRBV6-6
j_gene: TRBJ1-1
CDR3aa: CASRTQESNTEAFF

v_gene: TRBV12-3/TRBV12-4
j_gene: TRBJ1-1
CDR3aa: CASSPTGDRTEAFF

v_gene: TRBV20-1
j_gene: TRBJ2-7
CDR3aa: CSAKGLAGGPSEQYF

v_gene: TRBV2
j_gene: TRBJ2-5
CDR3aa: CATEPDNTQETQYF

v_gene: TRBV28
j_gene: TRBJ1-6
CDR3aa: CASTQRFRGSSYNSPLHF

v_gene: TRBV3-1
j_gene: TRBJ2-3
CDR3aa: CASSSPFTDTQYF